The subject of this entry is one TCR beta chain. These data come from a study of radiotherapy plus CTLA-4 blockade in lung cancer. Method: immunoSEQ multiplex PCR; TCRdb's copy keeps in-frame clones and lacks some. The table lists 83,000 or so clones, around 86% of them singletons. Germline V lookup: CDR1 KGHSH, CDR2 LQKENI. The ends were cut back, 0 bases at V and 7 bases at J, with 7 bases in the middle. This CDR3 comprises 14 residues. V gene TRBV18 combines with J gene TRBJ1-6, with D tentatively TRBD1 (5 bases). This clonotype was sampled from a human donor with non-small cell lung cancer who had stable disease on radiotherapy plus ipilimumab. The sample was peripheral blood, taken from a patient treated with radiotherapy plus ipilimumab. CDR3 loop: CASSPPDSNSPLHF. CDR3 bases: TGTGCCAGCTCACCACCTGACAGCAATTCACCCCTCCACTTT. Supplemented by reference TRBV18 and TRBJ1-6, the full variable domain reads NAGVMQNPRHLVRRRGQEARLRCSPMKGHSHVYWYRQLPEEGLKFMVYLQKENIIDESGMPKERFSAEFPKEGPSILRIQQVVRGDSAAYFCASSPPDSNSPLHFGNGTRLTVT.